The T cell receptor (beta chain) described here comes from a study of T cells in Graves' hyperthyroidism and ophthalmopathy. Study conclusions and caveats: A model of 13 V-J pairs discriminated ophthalmopathy from stable hyperthyroidism. Most thyroid clonotypes expanded above 0.001 appeared in blood too.

Amplification of TCR beta CDR3 regions was performed using RNA transcripts as template. HTBI primers were employed in a first-round RT-PCR of the TCR CDR3. TCRdb redid the calling of the multiplex PCR reads with MiXCR, one entry per CDR3 protein. Of 500,000 to 750,000 distinct CDR3 sequences in the sample, 11% to 15% were seen once. This clonotype turned up a few times. The antigen is not known. After removal of 4 bases from V and 2 bases from J, the junction contained 6 bases not matched to a gene. The germline gives CDR1 DFQATT, CDR2 SNEGSKA (reference sequence). This CDR3 spans 14 amino acids. Uncontrolled infections, other autoimmune diseases, pregnancy or lactation led to exclusion of patients. Diagnosis rested on symptoms, serum thyroxine and TRAb, thyroid ultrasound, and orbital computed tomography.

The receptor was derived from a young woman with Graves' ophthalmopathy. The rearrangement links TRBV20-1 to TRBJ2-7, with TRBD1 identical over 9 bases. Sequencing was done on a sample of blood. This CDR3 reads CSAKQGALPYEQYF. CDR3 coding DNA: TGCAGTGCTAAACAGGGGGCGCTCCCCTACGAGCAGTACTTC.